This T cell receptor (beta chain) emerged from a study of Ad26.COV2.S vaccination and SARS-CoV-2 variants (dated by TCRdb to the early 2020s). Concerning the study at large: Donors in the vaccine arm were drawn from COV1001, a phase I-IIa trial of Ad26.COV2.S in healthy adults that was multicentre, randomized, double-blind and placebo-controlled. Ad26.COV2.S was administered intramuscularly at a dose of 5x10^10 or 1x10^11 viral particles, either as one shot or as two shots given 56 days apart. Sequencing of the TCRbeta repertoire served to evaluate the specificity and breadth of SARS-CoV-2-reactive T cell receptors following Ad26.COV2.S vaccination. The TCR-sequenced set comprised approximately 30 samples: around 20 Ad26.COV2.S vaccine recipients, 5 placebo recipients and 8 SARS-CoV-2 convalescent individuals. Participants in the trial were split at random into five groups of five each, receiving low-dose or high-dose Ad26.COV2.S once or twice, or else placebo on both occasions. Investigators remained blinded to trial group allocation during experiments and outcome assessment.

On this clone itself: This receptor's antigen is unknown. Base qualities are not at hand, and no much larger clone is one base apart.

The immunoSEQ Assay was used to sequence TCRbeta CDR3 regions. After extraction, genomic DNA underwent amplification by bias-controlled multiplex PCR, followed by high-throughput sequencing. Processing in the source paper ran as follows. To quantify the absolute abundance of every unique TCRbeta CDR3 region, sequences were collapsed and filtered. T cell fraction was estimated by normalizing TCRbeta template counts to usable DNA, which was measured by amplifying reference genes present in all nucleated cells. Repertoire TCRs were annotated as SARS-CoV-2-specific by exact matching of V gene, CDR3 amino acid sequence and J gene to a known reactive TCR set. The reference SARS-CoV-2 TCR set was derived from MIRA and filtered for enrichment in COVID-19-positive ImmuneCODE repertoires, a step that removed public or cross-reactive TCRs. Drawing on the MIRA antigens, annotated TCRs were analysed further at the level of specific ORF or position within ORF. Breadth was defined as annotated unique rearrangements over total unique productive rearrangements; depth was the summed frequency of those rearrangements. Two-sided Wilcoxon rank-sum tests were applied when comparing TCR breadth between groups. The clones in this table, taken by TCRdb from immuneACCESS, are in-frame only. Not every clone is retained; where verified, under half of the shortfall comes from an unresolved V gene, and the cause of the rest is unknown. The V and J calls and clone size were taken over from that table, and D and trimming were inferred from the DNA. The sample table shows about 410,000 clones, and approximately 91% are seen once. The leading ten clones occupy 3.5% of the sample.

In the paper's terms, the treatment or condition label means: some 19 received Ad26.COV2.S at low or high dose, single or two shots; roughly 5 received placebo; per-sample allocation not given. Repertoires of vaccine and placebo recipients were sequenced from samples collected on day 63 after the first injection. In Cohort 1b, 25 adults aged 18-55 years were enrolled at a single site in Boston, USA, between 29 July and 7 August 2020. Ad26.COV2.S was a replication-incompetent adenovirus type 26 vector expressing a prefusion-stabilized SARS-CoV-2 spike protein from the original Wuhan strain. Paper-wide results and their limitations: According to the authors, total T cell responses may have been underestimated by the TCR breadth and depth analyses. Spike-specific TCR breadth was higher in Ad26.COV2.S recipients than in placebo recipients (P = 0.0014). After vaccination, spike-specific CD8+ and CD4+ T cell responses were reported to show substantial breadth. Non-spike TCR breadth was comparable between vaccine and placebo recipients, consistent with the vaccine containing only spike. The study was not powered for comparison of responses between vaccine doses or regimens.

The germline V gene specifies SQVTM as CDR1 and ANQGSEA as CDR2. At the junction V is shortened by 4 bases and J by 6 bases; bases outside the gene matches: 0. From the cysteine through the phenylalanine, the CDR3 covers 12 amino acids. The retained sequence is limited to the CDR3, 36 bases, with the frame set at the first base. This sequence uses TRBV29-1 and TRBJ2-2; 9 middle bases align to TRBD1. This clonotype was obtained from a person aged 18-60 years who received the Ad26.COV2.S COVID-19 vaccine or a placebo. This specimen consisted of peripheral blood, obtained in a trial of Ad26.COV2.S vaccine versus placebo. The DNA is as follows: TGCAGCGTTGGGACAGGGGCCGGGGAGCTGTTTTTT. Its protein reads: CSVGTGAGELFF.